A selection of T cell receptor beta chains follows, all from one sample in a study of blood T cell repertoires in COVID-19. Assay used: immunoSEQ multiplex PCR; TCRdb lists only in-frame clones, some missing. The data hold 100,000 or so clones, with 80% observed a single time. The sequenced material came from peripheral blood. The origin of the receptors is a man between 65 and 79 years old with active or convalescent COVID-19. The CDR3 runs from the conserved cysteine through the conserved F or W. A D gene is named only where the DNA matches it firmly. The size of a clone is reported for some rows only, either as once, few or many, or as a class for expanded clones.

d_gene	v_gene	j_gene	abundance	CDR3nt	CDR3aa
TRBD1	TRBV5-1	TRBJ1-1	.	TGCGCCAGCAGCGCCGGGACAGGGCAAACTGAAGCTTTCTTT	CASSAGTGQTEAFF
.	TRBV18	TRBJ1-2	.	TGTGCCAGCTCACTTTCCGGGACAAGCTATGGCTACACCTTC	CASSLSGTSYGYTF
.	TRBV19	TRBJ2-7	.	TGTGCCAGTAGTATAGCGGGGGGCATAGGCTACGAGCAGTACTTC	CASSIAGGIGYEQYF
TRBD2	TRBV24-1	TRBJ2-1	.	TGTGCCACCAGTGAAACTGGCCTAGCGGGGGACTACAATGAGCAGTTCTTC	CATSETGLAGDYNEQFF
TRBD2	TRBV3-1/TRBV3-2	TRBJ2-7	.	TGTGCCAGCAGCTTGGGGTCCCTAGCGGGGGCCTACGAGCAGTACTTC	CASSLGSLAGAYEQYF
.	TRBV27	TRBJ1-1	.	TGTGCCAGCAGTCCAACCCCCGGGGGGACTGAAGCTTTCTTT	CASSPTPGGTEAFF
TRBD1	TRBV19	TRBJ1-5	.	TGTGCCAGTAGTATAGCCCAGACAGGGGCCCGACAGCCCCAGCATTTT	CASSIAQTGARQPQHF
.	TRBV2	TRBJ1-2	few	TGTGCCAGCAGTGACCCGCGGGACCTTAACTATGGCTACACCTTC	CASSDPRDLNYGYTF
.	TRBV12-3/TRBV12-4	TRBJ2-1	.	TGTGCCAGCAGTTGGGGCCACAATGAGCAGTTCTTC	CASSWGHNEQFF
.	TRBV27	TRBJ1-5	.	TGTGCCAGCAGTTTAGAACCACAGGGACGGGGTCAGCCCCAGCATTTT	CASSLEPQGRGQPQHF
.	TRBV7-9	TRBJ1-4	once	TGTGCCAGCAGCTTAGGTCAGGGTAATGAAAAACTGTTTTTT	CASSLGQGNEKLFF
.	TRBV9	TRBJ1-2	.	TGTGCCAGCAGCGTAAGCGGGAGCTATGGCTACACCTTC	CASSVSGSYGYTF
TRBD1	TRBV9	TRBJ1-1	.	TGTGCCAGCAGCGATGACAGGGGGGTGATCGACGCTGAAGCTTTCTTT	CASSDDRGVIDAEAFF
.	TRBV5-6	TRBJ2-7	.	TGTGCCAGCAGCTTGGCGGGGATCTCCTACGAGCAGTACTTC	CASSLAGISYEQYF
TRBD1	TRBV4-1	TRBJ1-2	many	TGCGCCAGCAGCCAAGATCGGTACAGGGGAAACTATGGCTACACCTTC	CASSQDRYRGNYGYTF
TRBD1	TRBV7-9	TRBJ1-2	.	TGTGCCAGCAGCTTAGAGGGACAGGGACTCTATGGCTACACCTTC	CASSLEGQGLYGYTF